What follows is one T cell receptor beta chain and its context. The specificity of this receptor is unknown. Base qualities are missing; no much larger clone stands one base away. These data originate in a study of beta chain features in type 1 diabetes listed by TCRdb under 2018. As for the study more broadly: Mean age, gender distribution, total cell number and subset yield were not different between patients and healthy donors. A total of about 100 million sorted cells were examined across all samples, and RNA yield correlated strongly with the number of cells per subset. In the study, recently diagnosed type 1 diabetes patients and matched healthy donors were compared on the TCRB repertoires of their sorted circulating CD4+ T cell subsets. Naive and central memory subsets were obtained from all 30 or so donors, but regulatory and stem cell-like memory subsets were isolated from only 8 patients and roughly 8 healthy donors.

From each donor, a single peripheral blood sample of about 100 mL on average was drawn into heparinised tubes. A BD FACSAria II was used to sort naive, central memory, regulatory and stem cell-like memory CD4+ T cells with a panel that included CD45RO, CCR7, CD25, CD127, CD95 and CD27. Purity was above 95% for every sorted population. PBMCs were separated immediately by Lymphoprep density gradient centrifugation and were stained directly, without being cultured. So that batch effects would be minimized, each experiment stained and sorted samples in pairs, pairing one healthy donor with one patient. What the study reported, not specific to this receptor: Type 1 diabetes patients showed a moderate but significant shortening of TCRB CDR3 length in all four CD4+ subsets. Patients with type 1 diabetes made fewer insertions and deleted more nucleotides at VDJ recombination sites, implying thymic rearrangement abnormalities. Sequencing cDNA rather than genomic DNA could over-represent highly expressing activated cells, although activation and CD3 levels did not differ between groups. Naive, central memory and regulatory TCRB repertoires appeared to be more alike among patients than among healthy donors. Because the HLA sub-analyses included only small numbers of individuals, any influence of HLA type on TCRB rearrangement was left unresolved. Shorter templates might be favored by PCR, yet because patient and control samples were amplified and corrected together, any such skew would affect both groups equally.

All of the isolated RNA was reverse transcribed with the High Capacity cDNA Reverse Transcription Kit, so expressed TCRB transcripts were sequenced. Deep immunoSEQ sequencing was performed on naive, central memory and regulatory T cell samples, with an average of roughly 3.5 million total reads per sample. After sorted cells were lysed in RLT buffer, RNA was extracted with DNase-treated RNeasy Micro or Mini kits, with the choice depending on cell number. Each cell subset was processed separately to prevent cross-contamination, with patient and healthy donor samples processed together. TCRB sequences were amplified from cDNA with the immunoSEQ multiplex PCR, producing 87-bp fragments spanning the CDR3 region. Amplicons were sequenced on the Illumina HiSeq platform. As for how the authors treated the data: Synthetic template baselines were used to correct PCR bias computationally, reads within Hamming distance 2 were collapsed together, and singletons that could not be merged were discarded. By aligning reads against IMGT, V, D and J genes, CDR3 length, and insertions or deletions at six rearrangement sites were assigned. Clonotype counts were normalized to sorted cell number within each subset before computing true diversity and Gini coefficients with the tcR R package. The overlap coefficient, calculated on TCRB nucleotide sequences, was used to quantify repertoire sharing. Out-of-frame TCRB sequences from naive cells were analyzed as a proxy for the pre-selection repertoire. The source is immuneACCESS, and TCRdb retained only in-frame sequences with V and J called. Part of the clones is not carried over; for the studies checked, unresolved V genes explain less than half of this, and the remainder is unexplained. The V and J calls and clone size come from that table; D and trimming were worked out from the DNA. The table for this sample lists approximately 250,000 clones; approximately 10% of them were counted only once. More than 0.015% of the sample belongs to the ten largest clones.

Sequences MNHEY (CDR1) and SMNVEV (CDR2) are obtained from the germline V gene (reference sequence). Germline trimming amounts to 3 bases on V and 9 bases on J, with 4 as the count of junction bases outside the gene matches. Its CDR3 holds 15 amino acids, cysteine through phenylalanine. Only the CDR3 region is kept as DNA, spanning 45 bases read in frame from base 1. The receptor was derived from a man between 25 and 39 years old with type 1 diabetes. The sequencing input was naive CD4+ T cells from blood. The cell subset or site tag for this specimen amounts to: true naive CD4+ T cells. Rearrangement joined TRBV27 to TRBJ1-6; TRBD1 aligns with 11 central bases. The nucleotides read TGTGCCAGCAGTTTTGGACAGGGGGCGCGTTCACCCCTCCACTTT. Its protein product is CASSFGQGARSPLHF.